This T cell receptor (beta chain) stems from a study of human T cells and chemical hapten exposure. Study summary: TCR yield per sample varied, mainly due to pooled library volumes.

The library tagged each cDNA molecule with unique molecular identifiers. In the original analysis: Sample TCR totals centred on a median of around 100,000, ranging about 20,000 to 700,000. TCRdb re-analysed the RACE reads in MiXCR, keeping a single row per CDR3 protein. These V and J calls are TCRdb output, not the study's own analysis. This table holds 180,000 or so distinct CDR3 sequences, almost 30% found once. Findings of the study overall: Having alopecia, donors may respond immunologically unlike healthy people.

This clonotype appeared a few times. Its cognate antigen is unknown. In germline, CDR1 is DFQATT, CDR2 SNEGSKA (reference sequence). This CDR3 is built from 15 residues. V was pared by 0 bases and J by 0 bases, with 9 bases between. Sample time point: pre-sensitization, week 0. Sample treatment: therapeutic diphenylcyclopropenone sensitization with weekly scalp DPC. This TCR came from a woman aged 25 to 39 with alopecia areata. Some clones in this sample may be carry-over from other donors' samples. The V gene is TRBV20-1, the J gene TRBJ1-5; no definite D call. The sequenced sample was whole blood, obtained in connection with sensitization to the hapten diphenylcyclopropenone (DPC). This CDR3 is CSARDIQHSNQPQHF. The CDR3 DNA reads TGCAGTGCTAGAGATATCCAGCATAGCAATCAGCCCCAGCATTTT.